A selection of T cell receptor beta chains follows, all from one sample in a study of CD8+ T cells in alopecia areata. The data were produced by immunoSEQ multiplex PCR, yet TCRdb's version contains in-frame clones alone and is incomplete. This sample yields 180,000 or so clones, of which 65% to 75% are seen a single time; about an eighth belongs to the top ten. Sequences were derived from CD8+ T cells sorted from blood, sampled at week 0. The source is a human donor with alopecia areata. Both conserved end residues are part of each CDR3. Each record gives: D gene, V gene, clone size, J gene, CDR3 protein, CDR3 DNA. The D gene is left open where the match is weak. A clone size is listed for some rows: how often the clone was seen (once, few, many), or a class if it is expanded.

d_gene: TRBD1; v_gene: TRBV30; abundance: -; j_gene: TRBJ2-2; CDR3aa: CAWNSGTGGASTGELFF; CDR3nt: TGTGCCTGGAATTCCGGGACAGGGGGCGCGAGTACCGGGGAGCTGTTTTTT
d_gene: -; v_gene: TRBV4-1; abundance: -; j_gene: TRBJ2-1; CDR3aa: CASSQDWYNEQFF; CDR3nt: TGCGCCAGCAGCCAAGATTGGTACAATGAGCAGTTCTTC
d_gene: TRBD1; v_gene: TRBV9; abundance: -; j_gene: TRBJ1-1; CDR3aa: CASSARGTEAFF; CDR3nt: TGTGCCAGCAGCGCCAGGGGGACTGAAGCTTTCTTT
d_gene: -; v_gene: TRBV13; abundance: few; j_gene: TRBJ2-1; CDR3aa: CASSFRTPYNEQFF; CDR3nt: TGTGCCAGCAGCTTCCGGACACCCTACAATGAGCAGTTCTTC
d_gene: -; v_gene: TRBV7-9; abundance: -; j_gene: TRBJ1-2; CDR3aa: CASRRNGAGYYGYTF; CDR3nt: TGTGCCAGCAGGAGAAATGGGGCAGGTTACTATGGCTACACCTTC
d_gene: TRBD1; v_gene: TRBV7-9; abundance: -; j_gene: TRBJ2-5; CDR3aa: CASSRYRGAPRETQYF; CDR3nt: TGTGCCAGCAGCCGCTACAGGGGCGCCCCACGGGAGACCCAGTACTTC
d_gene: -; v_gene: TRBV19; abundance: -; j_gene: TRBJ2-7; CDR3aa: CASSIGADEQYF; CDR3nt: TGTGCCAGTAGTATAGGAGCAGACGAGCAGTACTTC
d_gene: -; v_gene: TRBV6-6; abundance: -; j_gene: TRBJ2-1; CDR3aa: CASSYGGNEQFF; CDR3nt: TGTGCCAGCAGTTACGGGGGCAATGAGCAGTTCTTC
d_gene: -; v_gene: TRBV27; abundance: few; j_gene: TRBJ2-3; CDR3aa: CASSRRTDTQYF; CDR3nt: TGTGCCAGCAGTCGCCGCACAGATACGCAGTATTTT
d_gene: TRBD1; v_gene: TRBV29-1; abundance: -; j_gene: TRBJ2-7; CDR3aa: CSVTGARSYEQYF; CDR3nt: TGCAGCGTTACAGGGGCCCGCTCCTACGAGCAGTACTTC
d_gene: TRBD2; v_gene: TRBV7-2; abundance: -; j_gene: TRBJ2-5; CDR3aa: CASSTAGGWQETQYF; CDR3nt: TGTGCCAGCAGTACCGCGGGGGGGTGGCAAGAGACCCAGTACTTC
d_gene: -; v_gene: TRBV6-6; abundance: -; j_gene: TRBJ1-3; CDR3aa: CASRGPGNTIYF; CDR3nt: TGTGCCAGCCGAGGACCGGGAAACACCATATATTTT
d_gene: -; v_gene: TRBV18; abundance: -; j_gene: TRBJ1-1; CDR3aa: CASSPTLSEAFF; CDR3nt: TGTGCCAGCTCACCCACTCTTTCTGAAGCTTTCTTT
d_gene: -; v_gene: TRBV29-1; abundance: -; j_gene: TRBJ1-2; CDR3aa: CSVEEGRGRGYGYTF; CDR3nt: TGCAGCGTTGAAGAGGGACGAGGCAGGGGTTATGGCTACACCTTC
d_gene: -; v_gene: TRBV27; abundance: -; j_gene: TRBJ2-5; CDR3aa: CASSLTPSQETQYF; CDR3nt: TGTGCCAGCAGTTTAACCCCGTCACAAGAGACCCAGTACTTC
d_gene: -; v_gene: TRBV29-1; abundance: few; j_gene: TRBJ1-2; CDR3aa: CSVEGETNYGYTF; CDR3nt: TGCAGCGTTGAGGGGGAGACTAACTATGGCTACACCTTC
d_gene: -; v_gene: TRBV13; abundance: few; j_gene: TRBJ2-4; CDR3aa: CASSPRLDRNHGNIQYF; CDR3nt: TGTGCCAGCAGCCCGCGACTCGACAGGAACCATGGAAACATTCAGTACTTC
d_gene: TRBD1; v_gene: TRBV2; abundance: few; j_gene: TRBJ2-6; CDR3aa: CASGDSSGANVLTF; CDR3nt: TGTGCCAGCGGGGACAGTTCTGGGGCCAACGTCCTGACTTTC
d_gene: TRBD1; v_gene: TRBV5-1; abundance: once; j_gene: TRBJ2-5; CDR3aa: CASSLRTGGADETQYF; CDR3nt: TGCGCCAGCAGCTTGAGGACAGGGGGCGCCGATGAGACCCAGTACTTC
d_gene: TRBD1; v_gene: TRBV29-1; abundance: -; j_gene: TRBJ1-1; CDR3aa: CSVHRGGVTEAFF; CDR3nt: TGCAGCGTCCACAGGGGGGGGGTCACTGAAGCTTTCTTT
d_gene: -; v_gene: TRBV7-9; abundance: many; j_gene: TRBJ1-1; CDR3aa: CASTFGADTEAFF; CDR3nt: TGTGCCAGCACCTTCGGAGCGGACACTGAAGCTTTCTTT
d_gene: -; v_gene: TRBV2; abundance: -; j_gene: TRBJ2-7; CDR3aa: CASSEGTGGDREQYF; CDR3nt: TGTGCCAGCAGTGAGGGAACCGGGGGCGATAGGGAGCAGTACTTC
d_gene: -; v_gene: TRBV14; abundance: few; j_gene: TRBJ1-2; CDR3aa: CASSQVDWDYRNYGYTF; CDR3nt: TGTGCCAGCAGCCAAGTCGATTGGGATTACCGCAACTATGGCTACACCTTC
d_gene: -; v_gene: TRBV5-6; abundance: -; j_gene: TRBJ1-1; CDR3aa: CASSVAGRKAFF; CDR3nt: TGTGCCAGCAGCGTTGCGGGACGTAAAGCTTTCTTT
d_gene: -; v_gene: TRBV5-4; abundance: -; j_gene: TRBJ2-7; CDR3aa: CASSRTESSYEQYF; CDR3nt: TGTGCCAGCAGCCGGACCGAAAGCTCCTACGAGCAGTACTTC
d_gene: TRBD1; v_gene: TRBV7-6; abundance: few; j_gene: TRBJ1-4; CDR3aa: CASSLRTGGEKLFF; CDR3nt: TGTGCCAGCAGCCTGAGGACAGGGGGCGAAAAACTGTTTTTT
d_gene: TRBD2; v_gene: TRBV4-2; abundance: -; j_gene: TRBJ2-3; CDR3aa: CASSQDGLALTDTQYF; CDR3nt: TGTGCCAGCAGCCAAGATGGACTAGCGCTCACAGATACGCAGTATTTT
d_gene: -; v_gene: TRBV7-8; abundance: -; j_gene: TRBJ2-2; CDR3aa: CATPMSGGRNTGELFF; CDR3nt: TGTGCCACCCCGATGTCCGGGGGCCGGAACACCGGGGAGCTGTTTTTT
d_gene: -; v_gene: TRBV7-9; abundance: few; j_gene: TRBJ2-4; CDR3aa: CASSQGAGAKNIQYF; CDR3nt: TGTGCCAGCAGCCAAGGGGCGGGGGCCAAAAACATTCAGTACTTC
d_gene: -; v_gene: TRBV29-1; abundance: once; j_gene: TRBJ1-2; CDR3aa: CSVGGRDYGYTF; CDR3nt: TGCAGCGTGGGGGGACGGGACTATGGCTACACCTTC
d_gene: TRBD1; v_gene: TRBV28; abundance: once; j_gene: TRBJ1-1; CDR3aa: CASRRDRVLNTEAFF; CDR3nt: TGTGCCAGCAGGAGGGACAGGGTGTTGAACACTGAAGCTTTCTTT
d_gene: -; v_gene: TRBV29-1; abundance: -; j_gene: TRBJ1-1; CDR3aa: CSVHLREVPEAFF; CDR3nt: TGCAGCGTCCACCTCAGGGAGGTGCCTGAAGCTTTCTTT
d_gene: -; v_gene: TRBV5-1; abundance: -; j_gene: TRBJ1-2; CDR3aa: CASSLDSPNYGYTF; CDR3nt: TGCGCCAGCAGCTTGGACAGCCCTAACTATGGCTACACCTTC
d_gene: -; v_gene: TRBV4-2; abundance: few; j_gene: TRBJ2-2; CDR3aa: CASSQEMMGELFF; CDR3nt: TGTGCCAGCAGCCAAGAGATGATGGGGGAGCTGTTTTTT
d_gene: -; v_gene: TRBV25-1; abundance: -; j_gene: TRBJ1-5; CDR3aa: CASIGGRGQPQHF; CDR3nt: TGTGCCAGCATAGGGGGGAGGGGGCAGCCCCAGCATTTT
d_gene: TRBD1; v_gene: TRBV4-2; abundance: -; j_gene: TRBJ2-7; CDR3aa: CASSPGQIYEQYF; CDR3nt: TGTGCCAGCAGCCCGGGACAGATATACGAGCAGTACTTC
d_gene: TRBD1; v_gene: TRBV29-1; abundance: -; j_gene: TRBJ2-1; CDR3aa: CSVDRSYNEQFF; CDR3nt: TGCAGCGTGGACAGGTCATACAATGAGCAGTTCTTC
d_gene: -; v_gene: TRBV29-1; abundance: -; j_gene: TRBJ2-3; CDR3aa: CSVEESRYYTQYF; CDR3nt: TGCAGCGTTGAAGAAAGCCGCTACTATACGCAGTATTTT
d_gene: -; v_gene: TRBV7-9; abundance: -; j_gene: TRBJ2-6; CDR3aa: CASSFPRTSGANVLTF; CDR3nt: TGTGCCAGCAGCTTTCCTAGGACCTCTGGGGCCAACGTCCTGACTTTC
d_gene: -; v_gene: TRBV30; abundance: -; j_gene: TRBJ1-1; CDR3aa: CAWSVGGTREAFF; CDR3nt: TGTGCCTGGAGTGTAGGGGGTACGAGGGAAGCTTTCTTT
d_gene: -; v_gene: TRBV27; abundance: -; j_gene: TRBJ2-7; CDR3aa: CASRLRDTYYEQYF; CDR3nt: TGTGCCAGCAGGCTCCGGGACACTTACTACGAGCAGTACTTC
d_gene: -; v_gene: TRBV7-9; abundance: -; j_gene: TRBJ2-1; CDR3aa: CASSHQPTGRNEQFF; CDR3nt: TGTGCCAGCAGCCATCAGCCCACAGGGCGGAATGAGCAGTTCTTC